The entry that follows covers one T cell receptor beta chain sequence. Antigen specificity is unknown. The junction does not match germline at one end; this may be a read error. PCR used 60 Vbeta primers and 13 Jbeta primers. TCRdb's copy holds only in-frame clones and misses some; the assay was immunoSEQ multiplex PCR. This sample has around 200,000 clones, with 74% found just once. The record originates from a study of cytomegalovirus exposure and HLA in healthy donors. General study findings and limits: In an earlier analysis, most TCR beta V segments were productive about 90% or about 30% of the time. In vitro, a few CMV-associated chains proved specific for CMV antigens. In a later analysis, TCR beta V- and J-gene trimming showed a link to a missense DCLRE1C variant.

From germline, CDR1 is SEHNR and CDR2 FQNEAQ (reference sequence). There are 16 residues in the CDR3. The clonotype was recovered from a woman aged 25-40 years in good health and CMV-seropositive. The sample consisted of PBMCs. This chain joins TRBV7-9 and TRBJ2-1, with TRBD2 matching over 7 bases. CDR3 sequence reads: CSSSLGSLAATNEQFF. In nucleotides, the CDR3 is TGTTCCAGCAGCTTAGGGTCGCTAGCGGCAACCAATGAGCAGTTCTTC.